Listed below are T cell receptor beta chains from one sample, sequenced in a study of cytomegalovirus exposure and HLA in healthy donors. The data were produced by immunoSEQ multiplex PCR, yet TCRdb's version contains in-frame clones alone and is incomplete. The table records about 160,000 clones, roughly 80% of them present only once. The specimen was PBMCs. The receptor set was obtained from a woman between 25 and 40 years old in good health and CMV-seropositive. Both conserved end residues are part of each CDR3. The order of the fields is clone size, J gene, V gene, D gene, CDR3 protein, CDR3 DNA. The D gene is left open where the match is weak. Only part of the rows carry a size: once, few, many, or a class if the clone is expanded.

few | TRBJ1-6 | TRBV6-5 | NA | CASKGGRGNSPLHF | TGTGCCAGCAAAGGAGGACGGGGTAATTCACCCCTCCACTTT
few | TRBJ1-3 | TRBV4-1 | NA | CASSQDRGTGNTIYF | TGCGCCAGCAGCCAAGATCGGGGAACTGGAAACACCATATATTTT
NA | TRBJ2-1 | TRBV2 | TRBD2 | CASSETSGVYNEQFF | TGTGCCAGCAGTGAAACTAGCGGAGTCTACAATGAGCAGTTCTTC
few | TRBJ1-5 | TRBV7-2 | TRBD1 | CASSQRTTGGRRNQPQHF | TGTGCCAGCAGCCAAAGAACTACAGGGGGTCGAAGGAATCAGCCCCAGCATTTT
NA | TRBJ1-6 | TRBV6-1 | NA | CASGTGNSYNSPLHF | TGTGCCAGCGGAACAGGGAACTCCTATAATTCACCCCTCCACTTT
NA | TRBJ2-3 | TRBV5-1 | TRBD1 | CASSSDRGTDTQYF | TGCGCCAGCAGTTCGGACAGGGGGACAGATACGCAGTATTTT
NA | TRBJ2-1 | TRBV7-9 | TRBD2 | CASSLGLAGNEQFF | TGTGCCAGCAGCTTGGGCCTAGCGGGGAATGAGCAGTTCTTC
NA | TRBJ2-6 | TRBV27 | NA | CASSQGVYSGANVLTF | TGTGCCAGCAGCCAAGGGGTTTACTCTGGGGCCAACGTCCTGACTTTC
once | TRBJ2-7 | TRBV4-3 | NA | CASSQVFLRTGTRYEQYF | TGCGCCAGCAGCCAAGTTTTCCTACGCACCGGGACACGTTACGAGCAGTACTTC
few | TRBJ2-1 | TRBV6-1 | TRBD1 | CASSELTGPYNEQFF | TGTGCCAGCAGTGAACTGACAGGGCCCTACAATGAGCAGTTCTTC
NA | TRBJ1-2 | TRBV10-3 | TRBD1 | CAIRDRGNYGYTF | TGTGCCATCAGGGACAGGGGGAACTATGGCTACACCTTC
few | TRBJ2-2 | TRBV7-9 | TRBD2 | CASSPGTSGGSANTGELFF | TGTGCCAGCAGCCCGGGGACTAGCGGGGGCTCCGCGAACACCGGGGAGCTGTTTTTT
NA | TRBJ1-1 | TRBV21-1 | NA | CASSAGQGNTEAFF | TGTGCCAGCAGCGCCGGACAGGGGAACACTGAAGCTTTCTTT
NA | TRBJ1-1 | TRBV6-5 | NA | CASSFEVGRNTEAFF | TGTGCCAGCAGTTTCGAAGTGGGCAGGAACACTGAAGCTTTCTTT
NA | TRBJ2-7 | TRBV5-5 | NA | CASSPDRSRDEQYF | TGTGCCAGCAGTCCCGACAGGTCTCGGGACGAGCAGTACTTC
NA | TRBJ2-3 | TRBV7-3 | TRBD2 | CASSLSGGAADTQYF | TGTGCCAGCAGCTTAAGCGGGGGGGCCGCAGATACGCAGTATTTT
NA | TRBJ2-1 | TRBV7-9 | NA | CASSLWSGNEQFF | TGTGCCAGCAGCCTATGGTCGGGCAATGAGCAGTTCTTC
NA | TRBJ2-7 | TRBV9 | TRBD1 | CASSVGTGSPSSYEQYF | TGTGCCAGCAGCGTAGGGACAGGGAGTCCTAGCTCCTACGAGCAGTACTTC
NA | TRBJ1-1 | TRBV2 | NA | CASRSPKGFTEAFF | TGTGCCAGCCGATCCCCCAAGGGGTTCACTGAAGCTTTCTTT
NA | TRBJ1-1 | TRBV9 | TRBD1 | CASSVGTGGLTEAFF | TGTGCCAGCAGCGTAGGGACAGGGGGTTTAACTGAAGCTTTCTTT
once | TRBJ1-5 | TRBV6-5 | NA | CASSYGATQPQHF | TGTGCCAGCAGTTACGGGGCAACTCAGCCCCAGCATTTT
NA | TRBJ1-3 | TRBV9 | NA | CASSKQGVGNTIYF | TGTGCCAGCAGCAAACAGGGCGTTGGAAACACCATATATTTT
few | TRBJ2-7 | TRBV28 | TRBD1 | CASSLWDRAYEQYF | TGTGCCAGCAGTTTATGGGACAGGGCCTACGAGCAGTACTTC
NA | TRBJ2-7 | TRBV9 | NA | CASSVGTYSYEQYF | TGTGCCAGCAGCGTCGGGACTTACTCCTACGAGCAGTACTTC
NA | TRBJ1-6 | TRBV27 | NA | CASSSPRGGWYSPLHF | TGTGCCAGCAGCTCGCCTAGGGGGGGATGGTATTCACCCCTCCACTTT
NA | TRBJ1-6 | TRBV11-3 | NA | CASSLNSYSPLHF | TGTGCCAGCAGCTTAAACAGTTATTCACCCCTCCACTTT
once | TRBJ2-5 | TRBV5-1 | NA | CASSLGVQETQYF | TGCGCCAGCAGCTTAGGGGTCCAAGAGACCCAGTACTTC
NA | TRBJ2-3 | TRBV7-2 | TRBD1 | CASSSYRGQTDTQYF | TGTGCCAGCAGCTCCTACAGGGGGCAGACAGATACGCAGTATTTT
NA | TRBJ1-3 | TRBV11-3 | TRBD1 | CASSAGGATGNTIYF | TGTGCCAGCAGCGCAGGGGGCGCGACTGGAAACACCATATATTTT